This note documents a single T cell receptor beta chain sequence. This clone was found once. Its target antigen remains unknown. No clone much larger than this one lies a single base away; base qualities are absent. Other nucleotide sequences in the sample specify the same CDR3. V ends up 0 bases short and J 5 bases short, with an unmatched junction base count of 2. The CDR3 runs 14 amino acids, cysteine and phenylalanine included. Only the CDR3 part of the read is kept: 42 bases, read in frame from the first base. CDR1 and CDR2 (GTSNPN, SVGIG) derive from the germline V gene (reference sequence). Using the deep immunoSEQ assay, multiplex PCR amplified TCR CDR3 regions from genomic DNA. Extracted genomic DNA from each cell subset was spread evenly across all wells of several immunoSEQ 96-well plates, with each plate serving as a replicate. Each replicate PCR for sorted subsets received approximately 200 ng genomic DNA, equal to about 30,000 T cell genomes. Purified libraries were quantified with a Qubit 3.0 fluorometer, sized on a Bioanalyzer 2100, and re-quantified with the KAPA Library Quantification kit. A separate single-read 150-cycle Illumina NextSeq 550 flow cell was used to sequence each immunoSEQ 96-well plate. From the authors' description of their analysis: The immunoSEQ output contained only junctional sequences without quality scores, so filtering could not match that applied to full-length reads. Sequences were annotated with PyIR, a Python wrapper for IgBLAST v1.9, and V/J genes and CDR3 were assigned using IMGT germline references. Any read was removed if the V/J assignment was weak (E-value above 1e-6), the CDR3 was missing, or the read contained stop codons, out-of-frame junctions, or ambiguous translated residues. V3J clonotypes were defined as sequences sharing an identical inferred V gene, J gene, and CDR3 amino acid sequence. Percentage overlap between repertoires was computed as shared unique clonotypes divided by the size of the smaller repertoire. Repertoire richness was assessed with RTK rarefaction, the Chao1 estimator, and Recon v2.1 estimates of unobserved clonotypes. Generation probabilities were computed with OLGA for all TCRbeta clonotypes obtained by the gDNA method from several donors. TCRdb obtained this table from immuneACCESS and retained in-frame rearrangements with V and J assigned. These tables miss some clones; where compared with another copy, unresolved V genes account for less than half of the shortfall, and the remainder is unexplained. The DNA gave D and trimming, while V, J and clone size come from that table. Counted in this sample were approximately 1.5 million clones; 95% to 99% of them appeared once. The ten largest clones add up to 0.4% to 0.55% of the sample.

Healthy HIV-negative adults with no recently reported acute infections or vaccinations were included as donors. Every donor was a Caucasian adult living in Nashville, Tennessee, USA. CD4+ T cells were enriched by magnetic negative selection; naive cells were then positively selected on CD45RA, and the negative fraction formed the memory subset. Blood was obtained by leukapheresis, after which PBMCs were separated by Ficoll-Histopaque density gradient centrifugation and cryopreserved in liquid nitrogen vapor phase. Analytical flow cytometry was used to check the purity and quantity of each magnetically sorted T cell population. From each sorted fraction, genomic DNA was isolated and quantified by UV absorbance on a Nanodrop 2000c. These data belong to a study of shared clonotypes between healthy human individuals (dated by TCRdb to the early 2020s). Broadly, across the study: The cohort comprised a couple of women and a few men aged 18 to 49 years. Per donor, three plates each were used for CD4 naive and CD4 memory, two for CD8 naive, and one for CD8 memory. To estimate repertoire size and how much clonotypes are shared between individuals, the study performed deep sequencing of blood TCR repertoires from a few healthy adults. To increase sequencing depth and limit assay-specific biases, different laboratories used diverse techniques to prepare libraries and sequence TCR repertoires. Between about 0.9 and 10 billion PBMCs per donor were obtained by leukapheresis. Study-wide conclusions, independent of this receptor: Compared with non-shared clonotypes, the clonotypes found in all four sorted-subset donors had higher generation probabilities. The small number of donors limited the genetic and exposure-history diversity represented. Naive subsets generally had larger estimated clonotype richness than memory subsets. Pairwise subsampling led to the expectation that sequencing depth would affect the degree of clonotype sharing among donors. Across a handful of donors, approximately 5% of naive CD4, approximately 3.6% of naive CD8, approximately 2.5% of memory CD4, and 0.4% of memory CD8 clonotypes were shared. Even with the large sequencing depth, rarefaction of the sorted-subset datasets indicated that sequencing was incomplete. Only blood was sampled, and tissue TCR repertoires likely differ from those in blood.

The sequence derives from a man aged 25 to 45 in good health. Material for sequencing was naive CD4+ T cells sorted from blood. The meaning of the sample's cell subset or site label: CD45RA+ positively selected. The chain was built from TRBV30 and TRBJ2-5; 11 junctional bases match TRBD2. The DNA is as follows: TGTGCCTGGAGTGTACTAGCGGGGGCTGAGACCCAGTACTTC. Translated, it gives CAWSVLAGAETQYF.